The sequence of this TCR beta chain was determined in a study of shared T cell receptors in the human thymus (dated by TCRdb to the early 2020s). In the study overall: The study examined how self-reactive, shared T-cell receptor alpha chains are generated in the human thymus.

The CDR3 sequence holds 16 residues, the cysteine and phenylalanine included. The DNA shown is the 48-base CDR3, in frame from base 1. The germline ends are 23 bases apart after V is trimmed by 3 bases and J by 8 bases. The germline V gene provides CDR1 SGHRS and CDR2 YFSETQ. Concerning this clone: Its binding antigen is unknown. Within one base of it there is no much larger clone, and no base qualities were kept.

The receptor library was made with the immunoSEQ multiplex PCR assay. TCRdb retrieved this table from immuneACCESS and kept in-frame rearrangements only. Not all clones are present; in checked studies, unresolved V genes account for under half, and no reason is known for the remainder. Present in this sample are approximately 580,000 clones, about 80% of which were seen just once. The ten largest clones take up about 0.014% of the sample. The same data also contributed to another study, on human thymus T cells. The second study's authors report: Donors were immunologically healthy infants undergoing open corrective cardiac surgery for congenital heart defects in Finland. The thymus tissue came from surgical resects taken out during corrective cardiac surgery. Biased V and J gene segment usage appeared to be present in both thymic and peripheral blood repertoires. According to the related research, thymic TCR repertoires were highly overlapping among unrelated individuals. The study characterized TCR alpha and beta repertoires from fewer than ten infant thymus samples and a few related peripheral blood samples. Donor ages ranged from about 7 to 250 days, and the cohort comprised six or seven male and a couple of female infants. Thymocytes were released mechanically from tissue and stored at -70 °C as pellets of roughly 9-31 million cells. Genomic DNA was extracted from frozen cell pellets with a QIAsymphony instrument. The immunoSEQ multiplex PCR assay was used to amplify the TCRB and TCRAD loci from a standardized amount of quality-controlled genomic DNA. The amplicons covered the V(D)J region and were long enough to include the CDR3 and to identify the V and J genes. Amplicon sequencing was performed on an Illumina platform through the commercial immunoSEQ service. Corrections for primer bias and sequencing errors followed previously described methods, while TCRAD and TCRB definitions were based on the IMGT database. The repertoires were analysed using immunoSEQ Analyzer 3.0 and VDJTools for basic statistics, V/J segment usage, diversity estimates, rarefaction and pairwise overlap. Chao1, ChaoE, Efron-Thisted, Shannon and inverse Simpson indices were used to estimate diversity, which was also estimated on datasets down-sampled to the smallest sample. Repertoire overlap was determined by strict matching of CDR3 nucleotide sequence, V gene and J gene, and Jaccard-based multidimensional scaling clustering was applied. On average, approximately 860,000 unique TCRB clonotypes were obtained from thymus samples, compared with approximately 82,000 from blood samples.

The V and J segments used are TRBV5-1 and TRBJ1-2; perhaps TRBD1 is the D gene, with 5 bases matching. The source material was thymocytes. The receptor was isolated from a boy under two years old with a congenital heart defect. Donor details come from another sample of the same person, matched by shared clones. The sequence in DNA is TGCGCCAGCAGCTGGAGACTGTCGGGGGGTCCTGAAGGCTACACCTTC. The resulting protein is CASSWRLSGGPEGYTF.